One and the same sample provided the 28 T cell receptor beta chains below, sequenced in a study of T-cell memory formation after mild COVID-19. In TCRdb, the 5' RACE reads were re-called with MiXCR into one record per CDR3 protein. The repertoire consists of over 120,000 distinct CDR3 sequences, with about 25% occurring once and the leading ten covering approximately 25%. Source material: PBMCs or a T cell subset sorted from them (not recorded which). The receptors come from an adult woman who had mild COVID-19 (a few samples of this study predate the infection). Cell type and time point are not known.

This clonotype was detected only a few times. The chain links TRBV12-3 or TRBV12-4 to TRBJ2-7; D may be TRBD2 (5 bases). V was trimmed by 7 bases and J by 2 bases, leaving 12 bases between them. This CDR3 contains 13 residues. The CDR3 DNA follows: TGTGCCAGCACCCTAGCTTCAACCTACGAGCAGTACTTC. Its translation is CASTLASTYEQYF.

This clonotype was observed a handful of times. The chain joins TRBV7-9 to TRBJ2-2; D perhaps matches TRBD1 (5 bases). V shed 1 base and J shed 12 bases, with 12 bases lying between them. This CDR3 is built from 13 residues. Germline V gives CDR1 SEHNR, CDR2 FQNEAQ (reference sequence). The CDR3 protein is CASSLDGASKLFF. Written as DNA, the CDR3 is TGTGCCAGCAGCTTAGATGGGGCCTCAAAGCTGTTTTTT.

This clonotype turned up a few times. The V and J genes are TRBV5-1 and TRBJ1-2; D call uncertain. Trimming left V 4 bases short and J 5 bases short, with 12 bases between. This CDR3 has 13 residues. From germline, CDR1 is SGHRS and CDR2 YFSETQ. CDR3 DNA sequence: TGCGCCAGCAGCGATGAGGAGGTTTATGGCTACACCTTC. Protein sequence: CASSDEEVYGYTF.

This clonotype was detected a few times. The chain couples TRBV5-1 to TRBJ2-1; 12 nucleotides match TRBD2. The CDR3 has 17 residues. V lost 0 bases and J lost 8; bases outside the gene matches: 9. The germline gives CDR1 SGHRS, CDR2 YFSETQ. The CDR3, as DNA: TGCGCCAGCAGCTTGGCACTAGCGGGAGGAGCGGTAGATGAGCAGTTCTTC. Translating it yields CASSLALAGGAVDEQFF.

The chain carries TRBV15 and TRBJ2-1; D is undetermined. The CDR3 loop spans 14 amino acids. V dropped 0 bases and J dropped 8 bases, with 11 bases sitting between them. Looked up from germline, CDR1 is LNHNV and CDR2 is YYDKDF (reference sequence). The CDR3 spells CATSREGRLDEQFF. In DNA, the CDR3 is TGTGCCACCAGCAGAGAAGGTAGGCTGGATGAGCAGTTCTTC. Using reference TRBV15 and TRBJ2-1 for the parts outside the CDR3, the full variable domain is DAMVIQNPRYQVTQFGKPVTLSCSQTLNHNVMYWYQQKSSQAPKLLFHYYDKDFNNEADTPDNFQSRRPNTSFCFLDIRSPGLGDTAMYLCATSREGRLDEQFFGPGTRLTVL.

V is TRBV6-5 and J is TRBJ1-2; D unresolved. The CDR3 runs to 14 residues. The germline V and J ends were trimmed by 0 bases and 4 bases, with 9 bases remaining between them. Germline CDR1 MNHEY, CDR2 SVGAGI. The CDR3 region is CASSYSSSFYGYTF. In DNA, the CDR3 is TGTGCCAGCAGTTACTCTAGCAGCTTCTATGGCTACACCTTC.

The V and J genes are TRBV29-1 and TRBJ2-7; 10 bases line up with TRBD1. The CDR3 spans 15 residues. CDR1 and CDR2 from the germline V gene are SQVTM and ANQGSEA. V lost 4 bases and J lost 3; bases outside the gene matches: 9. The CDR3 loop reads CSVVGTGDRIYEQYF. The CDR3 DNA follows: TGCAGCGTTGTCGGGACAGGGGACCGGATCTACGAGCAGTACTTC.

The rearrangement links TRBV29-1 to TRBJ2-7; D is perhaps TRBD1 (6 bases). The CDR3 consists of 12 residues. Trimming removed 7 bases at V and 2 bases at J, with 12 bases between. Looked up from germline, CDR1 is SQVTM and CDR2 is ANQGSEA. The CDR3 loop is CSAHSGAYEQYF. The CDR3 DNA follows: TGCAGCGCCCATTCAGGGGCCTACGAGCAGTACTTC.

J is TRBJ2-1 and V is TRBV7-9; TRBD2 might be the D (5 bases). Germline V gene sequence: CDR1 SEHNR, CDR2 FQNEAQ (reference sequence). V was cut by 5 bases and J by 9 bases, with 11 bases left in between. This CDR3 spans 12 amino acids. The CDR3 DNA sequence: TGTGCCAGCAGCGCCGGACTGCTTGAGCAGTTCTTC. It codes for CASSAGLLEQFF. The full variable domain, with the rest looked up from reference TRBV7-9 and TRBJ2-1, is DTGVSQNPRHKITKRGQNVTFRCDPISEHNRLYWYRQTLGQGPEFLTYFQNEAQLEKSRLLSDRFSAERPKGSFSTLEIQRTEQGDSAMYLCASSAGLLEQFFGPGTRLTVL.

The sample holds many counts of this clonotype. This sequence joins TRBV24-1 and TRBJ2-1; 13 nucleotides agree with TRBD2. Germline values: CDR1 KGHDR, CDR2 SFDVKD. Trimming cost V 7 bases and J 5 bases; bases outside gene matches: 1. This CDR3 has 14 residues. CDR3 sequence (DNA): TGTGCCACCAGCGGACTAGCGGGAGACAATGAGCAGTTCTTC. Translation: CATSGLAGDNEQFF.

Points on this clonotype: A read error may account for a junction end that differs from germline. CDR3 in DNA: TGCGCCAGCAGACAAGGGACCACGAGCAATCAGCCCCAGCATTTT. Protein product: CASRQGTTSNQPQHF. This chain links TRBV4-1 with TRBJ1-5, with D perhaps matching TRBD1 (5 bases). CDR3 length: 15 residues. In germline, CDR1 is MGHRA, CDR2 YSYEKL.

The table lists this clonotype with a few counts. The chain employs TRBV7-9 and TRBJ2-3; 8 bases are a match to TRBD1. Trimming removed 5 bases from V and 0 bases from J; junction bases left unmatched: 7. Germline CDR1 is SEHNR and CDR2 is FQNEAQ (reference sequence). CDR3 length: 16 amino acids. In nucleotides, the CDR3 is TGTGCCAGCAGCACCACCGACAGGGGAAGCACAGATACGCAGTATTTT. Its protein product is CASSTTDRGSTDTQYF. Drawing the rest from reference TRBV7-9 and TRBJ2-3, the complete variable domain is DTGVSQNPRHKITKRGQNVTFRCDPISEHNRLYWYRQTLGQGPEFLTYFQNEAQLEKSRLLSDRFSAERPKGSFSTLEIQRTEQGDSAMYLCASSTTDRGSTDTQYFGPGTRLTVL.

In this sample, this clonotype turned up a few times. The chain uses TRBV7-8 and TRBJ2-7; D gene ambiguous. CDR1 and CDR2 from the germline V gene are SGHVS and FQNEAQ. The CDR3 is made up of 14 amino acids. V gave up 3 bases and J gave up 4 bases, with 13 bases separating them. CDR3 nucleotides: TGTGCCAGCAGCTTTGGATCGGCGGCGTACGAGCAGTACTTC. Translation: CASSFGSAAYEQYF.

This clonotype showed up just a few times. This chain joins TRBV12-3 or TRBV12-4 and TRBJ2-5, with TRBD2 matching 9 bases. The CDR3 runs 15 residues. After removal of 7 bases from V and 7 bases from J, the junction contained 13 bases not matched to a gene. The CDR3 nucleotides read TGTGCCAGCACCCTCGCGGTAGCGGGAGAGGGGACCCAGTACTTC. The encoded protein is CASTLAVAGEGTQYF.

The CDR3 spells CASSFTSEAFF. The CDR3 DNA sequence: TGTGCCAGCAGTTTCACGTCTGAAGCTTTCTTT. This chain joins TRBV12-3 or TRBV12-4 and TRBJ1-1, with D hard to call. CDR3 length equals 11 residues. The V end was cut by 3 bases, the J end by 6 bases, with 5 bases between.

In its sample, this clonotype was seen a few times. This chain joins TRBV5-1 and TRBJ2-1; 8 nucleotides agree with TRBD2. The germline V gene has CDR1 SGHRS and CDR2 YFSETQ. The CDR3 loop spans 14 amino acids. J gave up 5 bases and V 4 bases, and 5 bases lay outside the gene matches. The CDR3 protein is CASSRGRGDNEQFF. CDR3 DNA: TGCGCCAGCAGCCGGGGGCGGGGGGACAATGAGCAGTTCTTC.

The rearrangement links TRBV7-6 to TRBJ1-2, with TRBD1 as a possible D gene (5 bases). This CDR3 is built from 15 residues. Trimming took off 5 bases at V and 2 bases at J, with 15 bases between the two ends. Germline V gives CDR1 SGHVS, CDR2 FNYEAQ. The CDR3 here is CASSPMEGINYGYTF. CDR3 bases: TGTGCCAGCAGCCCAATGGAGGGGATCAACTATGGCTACACCTTC. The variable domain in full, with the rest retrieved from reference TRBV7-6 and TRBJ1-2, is GAGVSQSPRYKVTKRGQDVALRCDPISGHVSLYWYRQALGQGPEFLTYFNYEAQQDKSGLPNDRFSAERPEGSISTLTIQRTEQRDSAMYRCASSPMEGINYGYTFGSGTRLTVV.

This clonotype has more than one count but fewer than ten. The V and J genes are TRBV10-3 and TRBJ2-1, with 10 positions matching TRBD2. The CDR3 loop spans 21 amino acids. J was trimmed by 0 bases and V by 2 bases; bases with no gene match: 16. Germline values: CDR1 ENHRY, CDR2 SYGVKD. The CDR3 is CAISESGWASGSPSSYNEQFF. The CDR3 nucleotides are TGTGCCATCAGTGAGAGTGGGTGGGCTAGCGGGAGCCCAAGCTCCTACAATGAGCAGTTCTTC.

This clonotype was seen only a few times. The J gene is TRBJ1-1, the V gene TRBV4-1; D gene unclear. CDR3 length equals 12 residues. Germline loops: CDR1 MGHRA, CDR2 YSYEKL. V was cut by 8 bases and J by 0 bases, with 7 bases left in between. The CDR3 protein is CASADMNTEAFF. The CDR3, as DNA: TGCGCCAGCGCAGACATGAACACTGAAGCTTTCTTT.

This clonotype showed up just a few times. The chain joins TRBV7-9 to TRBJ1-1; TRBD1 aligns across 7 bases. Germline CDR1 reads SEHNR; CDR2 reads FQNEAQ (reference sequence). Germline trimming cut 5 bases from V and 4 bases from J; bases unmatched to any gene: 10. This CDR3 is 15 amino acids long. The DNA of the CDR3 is TGTGCCAGCAGCCCCTCGCCTACAGGGGCCACTGAAGCTTTCTTT. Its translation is CASSPSPTGATEAFF.

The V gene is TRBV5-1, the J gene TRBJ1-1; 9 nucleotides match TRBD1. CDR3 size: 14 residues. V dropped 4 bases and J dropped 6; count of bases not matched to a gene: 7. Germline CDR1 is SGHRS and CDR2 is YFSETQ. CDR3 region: CASSHGQGTSEAFF. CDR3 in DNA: TGCGCCAGCAGCCACGGACAGGGGACATCTGAAGCTTTCTTT.

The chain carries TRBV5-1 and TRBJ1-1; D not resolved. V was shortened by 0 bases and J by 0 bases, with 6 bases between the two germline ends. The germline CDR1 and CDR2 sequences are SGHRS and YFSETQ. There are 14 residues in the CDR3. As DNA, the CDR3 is TGCGCCAGCAGCTTGGGGTGGGTGAACACTGAAGCTTTCTTT. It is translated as CASSLGWVNTEAFF.

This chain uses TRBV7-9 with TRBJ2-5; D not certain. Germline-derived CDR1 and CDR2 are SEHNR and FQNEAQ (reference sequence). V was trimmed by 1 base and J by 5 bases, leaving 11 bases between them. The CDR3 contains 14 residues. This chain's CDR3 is CASSLGARWETQYF. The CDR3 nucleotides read TGTGCCAGCAGCTTAGGAGCTAGGTGGGAGACCCAGTACTTC.

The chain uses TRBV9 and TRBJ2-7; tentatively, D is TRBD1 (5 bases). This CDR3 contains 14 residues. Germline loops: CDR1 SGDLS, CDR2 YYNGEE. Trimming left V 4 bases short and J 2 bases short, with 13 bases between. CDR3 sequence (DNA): TGTGCCAGCAGCCGCCCGGGCAGGGCCTACGAGCAGTACTTC. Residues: CASSRPGRAYEQYF.

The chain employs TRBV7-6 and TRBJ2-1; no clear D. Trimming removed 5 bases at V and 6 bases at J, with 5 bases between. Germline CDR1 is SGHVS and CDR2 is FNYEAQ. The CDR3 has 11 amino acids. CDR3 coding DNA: TGTGCCAGCAGCACAATCAATGAGCAGTTCTTC. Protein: CASSTINEQFF.

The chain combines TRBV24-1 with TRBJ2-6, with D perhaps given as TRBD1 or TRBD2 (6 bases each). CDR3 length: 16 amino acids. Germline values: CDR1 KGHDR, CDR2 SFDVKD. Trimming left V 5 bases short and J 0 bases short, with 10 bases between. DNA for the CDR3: TGTGCCACCAGTGTAGGAGGGGGCTCTGGGGCCAACGTCCTGACTTTC. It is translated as CATSVGGGSGANVLTF.

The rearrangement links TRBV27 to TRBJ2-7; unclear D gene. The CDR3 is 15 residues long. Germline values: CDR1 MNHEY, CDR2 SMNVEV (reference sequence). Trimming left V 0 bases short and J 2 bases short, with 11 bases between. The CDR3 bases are TGTGCCAGCAGTTTATCCCCGAGAACTGCCTACGAGCAGTACTTC. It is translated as CASSLSPRTAYEQYF.

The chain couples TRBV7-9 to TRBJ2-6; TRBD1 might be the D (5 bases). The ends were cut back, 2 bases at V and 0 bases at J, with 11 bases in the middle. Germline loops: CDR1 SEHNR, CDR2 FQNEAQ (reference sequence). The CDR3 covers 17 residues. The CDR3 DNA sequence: TGTGCCAGCAGCTTATATTTGACAGCCTCTGGGGCCAACGTCCTGACTTTC. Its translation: CASSLYLTASGANVLTF.